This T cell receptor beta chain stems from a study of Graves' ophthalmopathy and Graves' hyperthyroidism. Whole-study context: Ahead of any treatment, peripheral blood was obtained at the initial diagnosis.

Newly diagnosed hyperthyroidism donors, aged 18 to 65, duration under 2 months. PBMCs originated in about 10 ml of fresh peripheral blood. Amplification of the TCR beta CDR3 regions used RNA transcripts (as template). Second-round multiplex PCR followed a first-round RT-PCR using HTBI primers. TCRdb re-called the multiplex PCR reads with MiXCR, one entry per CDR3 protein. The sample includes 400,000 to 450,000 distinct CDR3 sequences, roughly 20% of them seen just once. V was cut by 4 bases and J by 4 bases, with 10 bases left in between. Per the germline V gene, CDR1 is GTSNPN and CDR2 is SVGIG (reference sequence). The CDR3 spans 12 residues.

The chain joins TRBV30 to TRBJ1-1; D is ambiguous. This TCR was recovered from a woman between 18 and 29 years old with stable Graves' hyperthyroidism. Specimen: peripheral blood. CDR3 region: CAWNRDGTEAFF. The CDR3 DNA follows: TGTGCCTGGAATCGGGATGGCACTGAAGCTTTCTTT.